This T cell receptor beta chain was sequenced for a study of blood T cell repertoires in COVID-19. The V end lost 0 bases, the J end lost 0 bases, and 9 bases lay between the germline ends. Germline loops: CDR1 SGHRS, CDR2 YFSETQ. This CDR3 contains 15 residues. Data came from immunoSEQ multiplex PCR; TCRdb stores just in-frame clones and leaves some out. The table includes some 180,000 clones, roughly 80% detected once. The chain links TRBV5-1 to TRBJ2-5; D is unresolved. The sequenced sample was peripheral blood. The TCR was taken from a woman of 80 years or more with acute or convalescent COVID-19. The CDR3 sequence: CASSLGSIDQETQYF. DNA of the CDR3: TGCGCCAGCAGCTTGGGTAGCATAGACCAAGAGACCCAGTACTTC. Full variable domain (rest looked up from reference TRBV5-1 and TRBJ2-5): KAGVTQTPRYLIKTRGQQVTLSCSPISGHRSVSWYQQTPGQGLQFLFEYFSETQRNKGNFPGRFSGRQFSNSRSEMNVSTLELGDSALYLCASSLGSIDQETQYFGPGTRLLVL.